The present T cell receptor beta chain was sequenced within a study of cytomegalovirus exposure and HLA in healthy donors. Study context: As an earlier analysis found, around 190 million T cells yielded over 95 million unique TCR beta sequences.

CDR1 and CDR2 from the germline V gene are SGHDT and YYEEEE. The V and J ends lost 3 bases and 4 bases respectively, with 11 bases between them. This CDR3 has 13 amino acids. PCR involved 60 Vbeta and 13 Jbeta primers. Repertoires were generated with immunoSEQ multiplex PCR, while TCRdb's copy carries only in-frame clones and drops some. This sample's table has some 75,000 clones. This chain links TRBV5-6 with TRBJ2-7; D possibly corresponds to TRBD2 (6 bases). Sample: PBMCs. The receptor was derived from a man aged 35-49 years in good health and CMV-seronegative. The CDR3 DNA sequence: TGTGCCAGCAGCTCGGGGGTTCAGTACGAGCAGTACTTC. Translated: CASSSGVQYEQYF.